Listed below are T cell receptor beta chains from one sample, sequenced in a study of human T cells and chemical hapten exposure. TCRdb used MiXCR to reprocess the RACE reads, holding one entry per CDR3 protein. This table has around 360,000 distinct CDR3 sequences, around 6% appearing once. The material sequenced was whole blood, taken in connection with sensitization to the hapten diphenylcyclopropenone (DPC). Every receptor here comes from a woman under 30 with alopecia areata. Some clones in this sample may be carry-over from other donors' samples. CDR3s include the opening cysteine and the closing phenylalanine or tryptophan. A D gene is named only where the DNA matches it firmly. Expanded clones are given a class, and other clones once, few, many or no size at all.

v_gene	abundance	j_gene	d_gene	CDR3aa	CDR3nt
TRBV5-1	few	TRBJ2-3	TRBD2	CASSRNGAGGQDTQYF	TGCGCCAGCAGCCGTAACGGAGCGGGGGGGCAAGATACGCAGTATTTT
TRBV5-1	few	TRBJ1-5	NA	CASSLGRSAARNQPQHF	TGCGCCAGCAGCTTGGGGCGGTCGGCAGCCAGGAATCAGCCCCAGCATTTT
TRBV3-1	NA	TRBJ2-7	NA	CASSSGAAGEQYF	TGTGCCAGCAGCAGTGGGGCCGCGGGCGAGCAGTACTTC
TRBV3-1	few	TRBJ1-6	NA	CASSQPGLTHSPLHF	TGTGCCAGCAGCCAACCGGGACTTACTCATTCACCCCTCCACTTT
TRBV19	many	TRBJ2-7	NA	CASSPRDPARRYF	TGTGCCAGTAGTCCCCGGGACCCTGCGAGGCGGTACTTC
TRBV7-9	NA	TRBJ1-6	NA	CASSLEGYSYNSPLHF	TGTGCCAGCAGCTTAGAGGGATACTCCTATAATTCACCCCTCCACTTT
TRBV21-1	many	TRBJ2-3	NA	CASSKADISSTDTQYF	TGTGCCAGCAGCAAAGCGGACATCTCTAGCACAGATACGCAGTATTTT
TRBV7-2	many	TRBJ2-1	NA	CASSLVGDNEQFF	TGTGCCAGCAGCTTAGTAGGGGACAATGAGCAGTTCTTC
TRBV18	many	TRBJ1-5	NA	CASSSQSLNQPQHF	TGTGCCAGCTCATCCCAAAGCCTCAATCAGCCCCAGCATTTT
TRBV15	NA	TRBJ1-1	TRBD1	CATSIWTGGVRYTEAFF	TGTGCCACCAGCATATGGACAGGGGGCGTGCGTTACACTGAAGCTTTCTTT
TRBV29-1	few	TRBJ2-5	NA	CSVTGRQETQYF	TGCAGCGTCACAGGCAGACAAGAGACCCAGTACTTC
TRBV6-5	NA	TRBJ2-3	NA	CASSTPGDTQYF	TGTGCCAGCAGTACGCCTGGGGATACGCAGTATTTT
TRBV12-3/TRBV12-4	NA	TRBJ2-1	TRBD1	CASRFGQGYNEQFF	TGTGCCAGCAGGTTTGGACAGGGGTACAATGAGCAGTTCTTC
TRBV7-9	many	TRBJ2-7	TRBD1	CASSPRPRDRGSYEQYF	TGTGCCAGCAGCCCTCGTCCCCGGGACAGGGGTTCCTACGAGCAGTACTTC
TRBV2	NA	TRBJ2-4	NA	CASSELAKNIQYF	TGTGCCAGCAGTGAACTAGCCAAAAACATTCAGTACTTC
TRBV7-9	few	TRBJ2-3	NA	CASSLAFLADTQYF	TGTGCCAGCAGCTTAGCGTTTCTGGCAGATACGCAGTATTTT
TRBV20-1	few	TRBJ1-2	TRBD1	CSASRDSPGYTF	TGCAGTGCTAGTCGGGACAGCCCTGGCTACACCTTC
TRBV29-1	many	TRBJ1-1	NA	CSVAGSTGAFF	TGCAGCGTTGCTGGCTCCACCGGAGCTTTCTTT
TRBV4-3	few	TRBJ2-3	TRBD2	CASSQDGPAGGSTDTQYF	TGCGCCAGCAGCCAAGATGGGCCAGCGGGGGGGAGCACAGATACGCAGTATTTT
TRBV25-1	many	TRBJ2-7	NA	CASSGPVAYEQYF	TGTGCCAGCTCCGGGCCCGTCGCCTACGAGCAGTACTTC
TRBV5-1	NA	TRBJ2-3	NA	CASSLGGQASTDTQYF	TGCGCCAGCAGCTTGGGTGGACAAGCTAGCACAGATACGCAGTATTTT
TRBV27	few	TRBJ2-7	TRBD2	CASSFRTSGGPVRYEQYF	TGTGCCAGCAGTTTTAGGACTAGCGGGGGCCCGGTGAGATACGAGCAGTACTTC
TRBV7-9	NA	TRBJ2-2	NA	CASSQTDGFTGELFF	TGTGCCAGCAGCCAAACGGACGGATTCACCGGGGAGCTGTTTTTT
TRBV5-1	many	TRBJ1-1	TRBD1	CASSLEGAFSHDTEAFF	TGCGCCAGCAGCTTGGAGGGGGCTTTCTCCCACGACACTGAAGCTTTCTTT
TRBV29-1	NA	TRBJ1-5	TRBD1	CSVGGQGLGQPQHF	TGCAGCGTTGGGGGACAGGGGCTCGGTCAGCCCCAGCATTTT
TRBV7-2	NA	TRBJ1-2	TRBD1	CASSSRIGTEPGYTF	TGTGCCAGCAGCTCCAGGATTGGGACAGAACCTGGCTACACCTTC
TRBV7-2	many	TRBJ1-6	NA	CASSLEGSLHF	TGTGCCAGCAGCTTAGAGGGTTCCCTCCACTTT